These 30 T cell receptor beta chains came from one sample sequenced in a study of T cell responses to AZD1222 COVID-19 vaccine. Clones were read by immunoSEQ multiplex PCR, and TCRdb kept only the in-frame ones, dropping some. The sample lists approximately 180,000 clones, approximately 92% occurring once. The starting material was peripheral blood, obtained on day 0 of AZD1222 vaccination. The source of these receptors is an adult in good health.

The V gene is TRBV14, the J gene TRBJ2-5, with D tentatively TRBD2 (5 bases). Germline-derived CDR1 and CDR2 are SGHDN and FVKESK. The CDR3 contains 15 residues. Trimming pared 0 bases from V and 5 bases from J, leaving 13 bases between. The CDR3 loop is CASSQDSNPGETQYF. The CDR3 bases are TGTGCCAGCAGCCAAGATTCGAACCCGGGGGAGACCCAGTACTTC.

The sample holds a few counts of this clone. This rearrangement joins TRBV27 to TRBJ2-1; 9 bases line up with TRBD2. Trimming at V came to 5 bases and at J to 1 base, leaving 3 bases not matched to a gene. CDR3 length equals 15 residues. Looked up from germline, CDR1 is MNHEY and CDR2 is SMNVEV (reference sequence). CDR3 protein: CASSALAGSYNEQFF. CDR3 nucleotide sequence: TGTGCCAGCAGTGCGCTAGCGGGATCCTACAATGAGCAGTTCTTC.

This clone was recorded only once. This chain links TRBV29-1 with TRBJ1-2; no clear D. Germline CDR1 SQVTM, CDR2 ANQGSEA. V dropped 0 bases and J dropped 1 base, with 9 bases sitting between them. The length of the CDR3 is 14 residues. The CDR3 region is CSVEEGGVNYGYTF. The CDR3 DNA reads TGCAGCGTTGAAGAGGGTGGGGTTAACTATGGCTACACCTTC.

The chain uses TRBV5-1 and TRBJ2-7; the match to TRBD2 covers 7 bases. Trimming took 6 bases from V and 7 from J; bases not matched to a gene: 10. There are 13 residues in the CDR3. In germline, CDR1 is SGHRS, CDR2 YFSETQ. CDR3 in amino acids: CASNPSGGTEQYF. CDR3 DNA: TGCGCCAGCAACCCTTCGGGGGGTACGGAGCAGTACTTC.

CDR3 sequence: CASSLSMGYNEQFF. For the CDR3, the DNA is TGTGCCAGCAGCTTAAGCATGGGGTACAATGAGCAGTTCTTC. The rearrangement joins TRBV7-2 to TRBJ2-1; D is uncertain. The CDR3 is made up of 14 amino acids. Germline loops: CDR1 SGHTA, CDR2 FQGNSA. V gave up 2 bases and J gave up 4 bases, with 9 bases separating them.

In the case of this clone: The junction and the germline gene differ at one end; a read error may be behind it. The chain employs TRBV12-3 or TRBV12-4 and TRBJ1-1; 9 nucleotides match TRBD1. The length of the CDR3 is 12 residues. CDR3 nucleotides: TGTGCCAGCAGTTTCTCAACAGGGGGCCTCGGCTTT. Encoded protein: CASSFSTGGLGF.

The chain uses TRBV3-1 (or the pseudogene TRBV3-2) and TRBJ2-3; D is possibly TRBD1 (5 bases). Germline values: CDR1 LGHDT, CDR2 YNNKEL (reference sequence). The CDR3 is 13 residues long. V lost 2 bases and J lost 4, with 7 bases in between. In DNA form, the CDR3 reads TGTGCCAGCAGCCAAAGGGGCCCAGATACGCAGTATTTT. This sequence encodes CASSQRGPDTQYF.

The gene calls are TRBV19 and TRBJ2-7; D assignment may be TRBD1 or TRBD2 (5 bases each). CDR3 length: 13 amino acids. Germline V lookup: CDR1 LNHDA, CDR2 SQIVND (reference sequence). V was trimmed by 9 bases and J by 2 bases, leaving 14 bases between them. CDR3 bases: TGTGCCAGCGCCGGGACCGACCCCTACGAGCAGTACTTC. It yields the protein CASAGTDPYEQYF. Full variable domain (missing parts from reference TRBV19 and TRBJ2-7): DGGITQSPKYLFRKEGQNVTLSCEQNLNHDAMYWYRQDPGQGLRLIYYSQIVNDFQKGDIAEGYSVSREKKESFPLTVTSAQKNPTAFYLCASAGTDPYEQYFGPGTRLTVT.

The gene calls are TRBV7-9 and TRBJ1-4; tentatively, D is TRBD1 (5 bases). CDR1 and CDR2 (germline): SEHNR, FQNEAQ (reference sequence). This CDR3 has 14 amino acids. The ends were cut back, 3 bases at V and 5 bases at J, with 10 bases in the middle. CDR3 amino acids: CASSFGGDNEKLFF. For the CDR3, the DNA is TGTGCCAGCAGCTTTGGGGGAGACAATGAAAAACTGTTTTTT. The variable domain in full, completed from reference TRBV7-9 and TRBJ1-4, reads DTGVSQNPRHKITKRGQNVTFRCDPISEHNRLYWYRQTLGQGPEFLTYFQNEAQLEKSRLLSDRFSAERPKGSFSTLEIQRTEQGDSAMYLCASSFGGDNEKLFFGSGTQLSVL.

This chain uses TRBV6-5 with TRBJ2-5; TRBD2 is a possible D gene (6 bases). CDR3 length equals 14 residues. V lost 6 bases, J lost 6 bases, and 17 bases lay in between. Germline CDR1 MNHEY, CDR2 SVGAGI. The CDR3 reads CASSRDGSGKTQYF. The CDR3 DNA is TGTGCCAGCAGCCGAGACGGGAGTGGGAAGACCCAGTACTTC.

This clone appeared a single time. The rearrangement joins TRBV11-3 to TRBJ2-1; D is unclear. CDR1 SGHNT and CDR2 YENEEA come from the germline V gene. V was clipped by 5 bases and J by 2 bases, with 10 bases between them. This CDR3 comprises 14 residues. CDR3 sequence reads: CASSLAPAYNEQFF. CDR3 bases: TGTGCCAGCAGCCTCGCTCCCGCCTACAATGAGCAGTTCTTC.

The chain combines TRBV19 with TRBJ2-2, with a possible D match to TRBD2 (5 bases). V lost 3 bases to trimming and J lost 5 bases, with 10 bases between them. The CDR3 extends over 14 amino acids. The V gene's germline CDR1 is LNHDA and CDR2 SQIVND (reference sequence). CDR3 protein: CASSMDWTTGELFF. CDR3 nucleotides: TGTGCCAGTAGTATGGACTGGACGACCGGGGAGCTGTTTTTT.

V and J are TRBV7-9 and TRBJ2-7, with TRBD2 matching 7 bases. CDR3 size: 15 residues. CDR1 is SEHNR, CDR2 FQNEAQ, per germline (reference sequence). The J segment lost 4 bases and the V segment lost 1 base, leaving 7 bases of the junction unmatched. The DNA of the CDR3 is TGTGCCAGCAGCTTAGTTCGCGGGAGAGGGTACGAGCAGTACTTC. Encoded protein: CASSLVRGRGYEQYF.

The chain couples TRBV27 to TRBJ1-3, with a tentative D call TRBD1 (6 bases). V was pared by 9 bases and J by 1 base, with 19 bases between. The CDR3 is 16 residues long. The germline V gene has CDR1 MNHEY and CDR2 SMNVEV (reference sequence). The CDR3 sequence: CASLLQQGSSGNTIYF. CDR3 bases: TGTGCCAGTCTGCTTCAACAGGGATCTTCTGGAAACACCATATATTTT.

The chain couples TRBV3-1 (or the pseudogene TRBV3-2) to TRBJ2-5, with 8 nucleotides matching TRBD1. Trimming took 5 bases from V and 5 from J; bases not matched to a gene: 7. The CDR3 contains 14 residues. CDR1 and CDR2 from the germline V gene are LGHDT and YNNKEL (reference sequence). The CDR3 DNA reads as TGTGCCAGCAGCTCATCCCACAGGGGGGAGACCCAGTACTTC. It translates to CASSSSHRGETQYF.

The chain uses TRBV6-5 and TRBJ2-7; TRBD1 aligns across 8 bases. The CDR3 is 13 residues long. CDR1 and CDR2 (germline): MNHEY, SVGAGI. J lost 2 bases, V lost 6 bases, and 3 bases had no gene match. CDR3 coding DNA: TGTGCCAGCAGCCGGGGACAGGCCTACGAGCAGTACTTC. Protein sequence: CASSRGQAYEQYF.

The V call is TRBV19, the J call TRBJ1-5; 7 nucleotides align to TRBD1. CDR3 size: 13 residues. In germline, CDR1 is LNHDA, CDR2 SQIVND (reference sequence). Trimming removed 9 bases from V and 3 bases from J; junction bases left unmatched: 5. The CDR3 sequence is CASDDRVNQPQHF. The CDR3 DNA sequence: TGTGCCAGCGACGACAGGGTCAATCAGCCCCAGCATTTT.

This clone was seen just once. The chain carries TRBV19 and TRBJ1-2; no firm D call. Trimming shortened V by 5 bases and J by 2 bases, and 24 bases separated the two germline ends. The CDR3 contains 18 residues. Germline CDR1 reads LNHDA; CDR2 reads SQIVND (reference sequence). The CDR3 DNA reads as TGTGCCAGTAGTCCGAGGACGGGATCCGTCGGTTCCAACTATGGCTACACCTTC. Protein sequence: CASSPRTGSVGSNYGYTF.

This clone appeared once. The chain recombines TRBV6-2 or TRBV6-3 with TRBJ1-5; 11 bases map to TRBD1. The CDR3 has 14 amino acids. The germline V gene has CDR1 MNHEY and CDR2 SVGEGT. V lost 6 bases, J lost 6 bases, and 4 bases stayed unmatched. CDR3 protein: CASSRTGGFQPQHF. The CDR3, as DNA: TGTGCCAGCAGCCGGACAGGGGGCTTTCAGCCCCAGCATTTT.

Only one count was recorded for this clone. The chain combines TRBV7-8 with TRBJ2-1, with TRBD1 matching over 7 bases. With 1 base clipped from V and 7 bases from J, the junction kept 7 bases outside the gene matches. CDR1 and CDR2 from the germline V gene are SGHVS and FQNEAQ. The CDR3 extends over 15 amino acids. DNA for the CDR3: TGTGCCAGCAGCTTAGAGACAGGGTGGAAGAATGAGCAGTTCTTC. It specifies CASSLETGWKNEQFF.

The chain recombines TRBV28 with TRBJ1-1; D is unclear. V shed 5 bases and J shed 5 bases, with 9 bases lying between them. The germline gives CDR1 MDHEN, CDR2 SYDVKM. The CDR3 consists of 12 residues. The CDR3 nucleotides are TGTGCCAGCAGTCAGGTGGAGACTGAAGCTTTCTTT. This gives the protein CASSQVETEAFF.

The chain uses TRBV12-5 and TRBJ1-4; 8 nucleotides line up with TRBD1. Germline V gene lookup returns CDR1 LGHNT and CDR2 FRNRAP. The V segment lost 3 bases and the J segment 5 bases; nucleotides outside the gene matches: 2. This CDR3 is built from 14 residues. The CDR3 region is CASGFQGANEKLFF. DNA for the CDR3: TGTGCTAGTGGTTTCCAGGGGGCGAATGAAAAACTGTTTTTT. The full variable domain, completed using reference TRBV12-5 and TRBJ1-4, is DARVTQTPRHKVTEMGQEVTMRCQPILGHNTVFWYRQTMMQGLELLAYFRNRAPLDDSGMPKDRFSAEMPDATLATLKIQPSEPRDSAVYFCASGFQGANEKLFFGSGTQLSVL.

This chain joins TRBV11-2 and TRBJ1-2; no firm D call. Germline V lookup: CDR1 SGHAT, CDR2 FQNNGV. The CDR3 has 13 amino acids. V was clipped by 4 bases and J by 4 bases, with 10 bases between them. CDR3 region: CASSSDAGYGYTF. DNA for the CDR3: TGTGCCAGCAGCTCAGACGCGGGCTATGGCTACACCTTC.

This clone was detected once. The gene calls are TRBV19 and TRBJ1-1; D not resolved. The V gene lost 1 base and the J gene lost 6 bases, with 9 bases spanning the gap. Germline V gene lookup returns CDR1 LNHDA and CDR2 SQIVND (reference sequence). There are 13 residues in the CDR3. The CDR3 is CASSIVYGAEAFF. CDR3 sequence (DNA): TGTGCCAGTAGTATAGTTTATGGCGCTGAAGCTTTCTTT.

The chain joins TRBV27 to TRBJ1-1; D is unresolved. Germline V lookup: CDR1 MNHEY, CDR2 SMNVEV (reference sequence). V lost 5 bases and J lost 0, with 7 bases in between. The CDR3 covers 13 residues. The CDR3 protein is CASSLQMNTEAFF. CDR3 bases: TGTGCCAGCAGTCTACAGATGAACACTGAAGCTTTCTTT.

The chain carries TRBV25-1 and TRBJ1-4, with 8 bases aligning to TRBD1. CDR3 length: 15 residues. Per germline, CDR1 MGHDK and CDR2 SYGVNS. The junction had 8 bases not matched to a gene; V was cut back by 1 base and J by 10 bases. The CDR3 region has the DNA TGTGCCAGCAGTGAATGGGGGCAGGGGGCAGGAAAACTGTTTTTT. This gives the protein CASSEWGQGAGKLFF.

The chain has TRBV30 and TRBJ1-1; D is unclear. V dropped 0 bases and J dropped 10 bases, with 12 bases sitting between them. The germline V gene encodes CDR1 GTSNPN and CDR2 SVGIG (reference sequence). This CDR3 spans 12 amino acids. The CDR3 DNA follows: TGTGCCTGGAGTGTACGTTCCCGAGGAGCTTTCTTT. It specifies CAWSVRSRGAFF.

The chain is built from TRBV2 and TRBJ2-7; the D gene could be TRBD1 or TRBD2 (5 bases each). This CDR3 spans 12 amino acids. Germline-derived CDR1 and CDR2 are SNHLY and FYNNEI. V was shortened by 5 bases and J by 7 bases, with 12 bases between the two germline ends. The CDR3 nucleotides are TGTGCCAGCAGTCGGGACGGATGGGAGCAGTACTTC. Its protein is CASSRDGWEQYF.

The CDR3 here is CASSEQGFSSSYEQYF. In DNA form, the CDR3 reads TGTGCCAGCAGCGAACAGGGCTTCTCCAGCTCCTACGAGCAGTACTTC. J is TRBJ2-7 and V is TRBV7-9; possible D gene TRBD1, 6 bases. The CDR3 consists of 16 residues. Germline V gene data show CDR1 as SEHNR and CDR2 as FQNEAQ (reference sequence). V shed 5 bases and J shed 0 bases, with 17 bases lying between them.

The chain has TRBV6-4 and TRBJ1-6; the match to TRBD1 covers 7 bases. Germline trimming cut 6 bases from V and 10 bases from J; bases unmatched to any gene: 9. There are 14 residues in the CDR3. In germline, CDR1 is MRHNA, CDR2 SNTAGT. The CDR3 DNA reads TGTGCCAGCAGCCTCGGGACAGACCGATCACCCCTCCACTTT. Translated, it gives CASSLGTDRSPLHF.